This T cell receptor beta chain was observed in a study of cytomegalovirus exposure and HLA in healthy donors. Study-wide context: It was reported in a later analysis that the same platform had been used for the roughly 110 validation repertoires as for the 550 to 750 first-cohort repertoires.

Only in-frame clones appear in the TCRdb table, and some are missing; sequencing was by immunoSEQ multiplex PCR. The table lists some 110,000 clones, 88% of them singletons. Study-level findings and limits: About 150 TCR beta chains were listed as cytomegalovirus-associated.

For this clone: The antigen remains undetermined.

The V gene lost 7 bases and the J gene lost 4 bases, with 17 bases spanning the gap. Looked up from germline, CDR1 is MNHNY and CDR2 is SVGAGI (reference sequence). The CDR3 sequence is 15 residues long. Donors were drawn from the roughly 120-subject validation cohort, separate from the approximately 640-subject first cohort. Sequenced material: PBMCs. The TCR originated in a man aged 18-30 years in good health and CMV-seropositive. The chain is built from TRBV6-6 and TRBJ2-1, with D tentatively TRBD1 (5 bases). In nucleotides, the CDR3 is TGTGCCAGCACCACAAGGGCAGGGATGTACAATGAGCAGTTCTTC. Translating it yields CASTTRAGMYNEQFF.